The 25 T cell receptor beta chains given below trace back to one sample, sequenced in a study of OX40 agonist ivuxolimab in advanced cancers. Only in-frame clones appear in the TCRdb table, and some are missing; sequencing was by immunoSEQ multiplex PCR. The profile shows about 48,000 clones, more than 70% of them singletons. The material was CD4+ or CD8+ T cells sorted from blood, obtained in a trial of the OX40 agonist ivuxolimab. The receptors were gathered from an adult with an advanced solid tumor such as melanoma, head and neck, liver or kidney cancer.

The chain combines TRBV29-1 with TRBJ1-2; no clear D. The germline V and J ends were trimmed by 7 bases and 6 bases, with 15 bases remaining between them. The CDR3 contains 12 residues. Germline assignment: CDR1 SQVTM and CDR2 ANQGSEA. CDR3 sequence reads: CSAKGSEDGYTF. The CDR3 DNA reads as TGCAGCGCCAAAGGGTCCGAGGATGGCTACACCTTC.

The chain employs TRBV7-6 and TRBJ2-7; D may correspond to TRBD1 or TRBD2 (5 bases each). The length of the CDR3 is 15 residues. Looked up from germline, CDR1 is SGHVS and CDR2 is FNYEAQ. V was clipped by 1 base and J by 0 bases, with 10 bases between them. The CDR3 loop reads CASSLGDGSSYEQYV. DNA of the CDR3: TGTGCCAGCAGCTTAGGGGACGGCAGCTCCTACGAGCAGTACGTC.

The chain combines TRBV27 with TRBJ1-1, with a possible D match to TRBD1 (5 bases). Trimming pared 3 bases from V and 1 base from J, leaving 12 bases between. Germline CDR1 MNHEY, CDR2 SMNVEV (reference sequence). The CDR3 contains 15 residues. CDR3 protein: CASSLSSGWNTEAFF. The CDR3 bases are TGTGCCAGCAGTTTGTCATCAGGGTGGAACACTGAAGCTTTCTTT.

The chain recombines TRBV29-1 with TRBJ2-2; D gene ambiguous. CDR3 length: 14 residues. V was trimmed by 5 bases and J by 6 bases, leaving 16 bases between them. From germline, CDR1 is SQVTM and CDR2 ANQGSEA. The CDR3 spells CSVFGSGYAGELFF. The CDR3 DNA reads TGCAGCGTTTTCGGTTCTGGGTACGCCGGGGAGCTGTTTTTT.

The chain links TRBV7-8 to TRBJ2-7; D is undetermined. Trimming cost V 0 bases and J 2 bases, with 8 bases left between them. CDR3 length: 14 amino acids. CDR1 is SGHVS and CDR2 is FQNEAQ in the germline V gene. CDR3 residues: CASSLAGKAYEQYF. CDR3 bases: TGTGCCAGCAGCTTAGCGGGTAAAGCCTACGAGCAGTACTTC.

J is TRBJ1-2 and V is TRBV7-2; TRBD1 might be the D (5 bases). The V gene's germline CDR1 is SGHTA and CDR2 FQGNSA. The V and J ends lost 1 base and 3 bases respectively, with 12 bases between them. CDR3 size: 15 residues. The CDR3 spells CASSLVLQGDYGYTF. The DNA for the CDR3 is TGTGCCAGCAGCTTAGTATTGCAGGGCGACTATGGCTACACCTTC.

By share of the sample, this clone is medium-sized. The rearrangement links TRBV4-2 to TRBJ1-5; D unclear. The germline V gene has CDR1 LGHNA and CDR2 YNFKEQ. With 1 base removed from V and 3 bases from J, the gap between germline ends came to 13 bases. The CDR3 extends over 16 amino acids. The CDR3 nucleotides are TGTGCCAGCAGCCAAGCTGAATCCAGGACCAATCAGCCCCAGCATTTT. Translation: CASSQAESRTNQPQHF.

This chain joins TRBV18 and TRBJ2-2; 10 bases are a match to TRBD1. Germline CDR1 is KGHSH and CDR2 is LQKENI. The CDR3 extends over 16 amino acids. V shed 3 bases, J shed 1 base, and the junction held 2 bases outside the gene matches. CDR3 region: CASSPWDRGNTGELFF. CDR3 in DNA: TGTGCCAGCTCACCCTGGGACAGGGGGAACACCGGGGAGCTGTTTTTT.

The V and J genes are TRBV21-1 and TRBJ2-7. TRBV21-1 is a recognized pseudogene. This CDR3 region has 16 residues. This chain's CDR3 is CASSKFGALLSYEQYV. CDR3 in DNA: TGTGCCAGCAGCAAATTCGGGGCCCTCTTGAGCTACGAGCAGTACGTC.

CDR3 sequence reads: CASSIVIGNEQYF. Written as DNA, the CDR3 is TGTGCCAGTAGTATAGTGATAGGGAACGAGCAGTACTTC. The chain combines TRBV19 with TRBJ2-7; D remains unclear. Germline V gives CDR1 LNHDA, CDR2 SQIVND (reference sequence). V lost 1 base and J 5 bases, leaving 9 bases between the germline ends. This CDR3 contains 13 residues.

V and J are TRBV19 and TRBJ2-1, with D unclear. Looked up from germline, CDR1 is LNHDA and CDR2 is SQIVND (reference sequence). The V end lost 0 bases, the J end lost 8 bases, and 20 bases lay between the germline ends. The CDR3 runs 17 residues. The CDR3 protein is CASSIDLEVGKMDEQFF. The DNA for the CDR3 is TGTGCCAGTAGTATAGATCTAGAAGTGGGGAAAATGGATGAGCAGTTCTTC.

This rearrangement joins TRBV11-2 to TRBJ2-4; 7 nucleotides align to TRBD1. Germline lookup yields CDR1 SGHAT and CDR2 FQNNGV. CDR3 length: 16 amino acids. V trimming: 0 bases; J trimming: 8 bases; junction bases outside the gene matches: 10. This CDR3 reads CASSLDPTGMRDIQYF. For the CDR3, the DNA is TGTGCCAGCAGCTTAGATCCGACAGGGATGAGAGACATTCAGTACTTC.

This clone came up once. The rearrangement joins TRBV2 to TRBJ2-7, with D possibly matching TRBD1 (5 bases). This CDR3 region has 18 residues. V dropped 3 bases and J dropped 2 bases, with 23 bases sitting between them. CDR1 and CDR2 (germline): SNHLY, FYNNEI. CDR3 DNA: TGTGCCAGCAGTGATCCCTGGGGTGATCAGGGCTTGCCCTACGAGCAGTACGTC. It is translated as CASSDPWGDQGLPYEQYV.

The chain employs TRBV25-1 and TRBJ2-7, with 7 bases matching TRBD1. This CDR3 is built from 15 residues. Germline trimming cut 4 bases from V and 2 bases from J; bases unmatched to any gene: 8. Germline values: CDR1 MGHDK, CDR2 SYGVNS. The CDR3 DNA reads TGTGCCAGCAGTGGAGGGGGCGCCCGCGCCTACGAGCAGTACTTC. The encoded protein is CASSGGGARAYEQYF.

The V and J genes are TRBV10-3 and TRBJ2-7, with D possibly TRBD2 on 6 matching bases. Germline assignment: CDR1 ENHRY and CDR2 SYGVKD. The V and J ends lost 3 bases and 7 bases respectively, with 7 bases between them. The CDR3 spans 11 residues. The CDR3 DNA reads TGTGCCATCAGTGATCTAGCGGAGCAGTACTTC. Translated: CAISDLAEQYF.

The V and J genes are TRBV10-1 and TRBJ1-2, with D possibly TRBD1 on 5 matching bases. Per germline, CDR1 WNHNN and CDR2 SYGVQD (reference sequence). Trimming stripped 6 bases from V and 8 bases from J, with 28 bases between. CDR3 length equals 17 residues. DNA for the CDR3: TGCGCCAGCAGCAACCGGGGCCAGCAGGCCTGGCCGCGGGGCTACACCTTC. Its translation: CASSNRGQQAWPRGYTF.

This CDR3 reads CASSRGGLTEAFF. CDR3 DNA: TGTGCCAGTAGTAGGGGGGGTTTGACTGAAGCTTTCTTT. The chain links TRBV19 to TRBJ1-1, with D possibly matching TRBD1 (5 bases). CDR1 and CDR2 (germline): LNHDA, SQIVND (reference sequence). Between the trimmed V and J ends, which lost 4 bases and 5 bases, there was a span of 11 bases. The CDR3 is made up of 13 amino acids.

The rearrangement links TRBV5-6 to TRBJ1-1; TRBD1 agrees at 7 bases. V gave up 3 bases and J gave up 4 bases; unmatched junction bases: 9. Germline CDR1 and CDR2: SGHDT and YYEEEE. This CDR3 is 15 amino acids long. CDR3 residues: CASSWDLDRATEAFF. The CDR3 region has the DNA TGTGCCAGCAGCTGGGACCTTGACAGGGCCACTGAAGCTTTCTTT.

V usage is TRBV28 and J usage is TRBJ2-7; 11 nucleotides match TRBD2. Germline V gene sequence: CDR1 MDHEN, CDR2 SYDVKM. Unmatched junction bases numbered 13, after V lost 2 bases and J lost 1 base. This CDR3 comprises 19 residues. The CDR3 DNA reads TGTGCCAGCAGTTTACAAACTTACCGTTTAGCGGGAGGGTCCTACGAGCAGTACTTC. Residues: CASSLQTYRLAGGSYEQYF.

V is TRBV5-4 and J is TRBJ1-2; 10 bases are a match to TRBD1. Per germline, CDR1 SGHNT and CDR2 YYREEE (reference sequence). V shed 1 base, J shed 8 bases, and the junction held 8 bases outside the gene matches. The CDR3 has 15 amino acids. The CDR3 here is CASSLPGTGEWGYTF. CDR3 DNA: TGTGCCAGCAGCTTGCCTGGGACAGGGGAATGGGGCTACACCTTC.

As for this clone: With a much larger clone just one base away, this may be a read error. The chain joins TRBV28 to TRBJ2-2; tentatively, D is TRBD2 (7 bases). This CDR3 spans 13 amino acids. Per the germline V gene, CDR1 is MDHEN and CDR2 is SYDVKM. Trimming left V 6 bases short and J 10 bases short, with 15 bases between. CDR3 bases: TGTGCCAGCAGGCTTCGGGGGGCCGAGGAGCTGTTTTTT. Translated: CASRLRGAEELFF.

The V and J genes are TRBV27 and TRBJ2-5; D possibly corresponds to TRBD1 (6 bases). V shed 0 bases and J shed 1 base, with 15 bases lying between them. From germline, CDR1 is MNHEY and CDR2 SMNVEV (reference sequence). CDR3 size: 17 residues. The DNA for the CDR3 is TGTGCCAGCAGTTTATCATTTTCGACAGGCCTCCAAGAGACCCAGTACTTC. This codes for CASSLSFSTGLQETQYF.

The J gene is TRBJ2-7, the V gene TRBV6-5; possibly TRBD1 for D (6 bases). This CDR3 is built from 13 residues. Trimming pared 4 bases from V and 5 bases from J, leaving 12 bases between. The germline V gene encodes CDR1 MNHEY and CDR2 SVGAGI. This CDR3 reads CASSFTGLDEQYF. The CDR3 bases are TGTGCCAGCAGTTTTACAGGGTTGGACGAGCAGTACTTC.

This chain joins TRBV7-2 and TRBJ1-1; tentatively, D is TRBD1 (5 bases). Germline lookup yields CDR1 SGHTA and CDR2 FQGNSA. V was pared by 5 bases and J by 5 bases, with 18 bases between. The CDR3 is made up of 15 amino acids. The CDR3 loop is CASSDKLGLSTEAFF. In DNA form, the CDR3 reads TGTGCCAGCAGCGATAAGCTGGGGCTAAGTACTGAAGCTTTCTTT. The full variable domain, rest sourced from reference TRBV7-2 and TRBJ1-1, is GAGVSQSPSNKVTEKGKDVELRCDPISGHTALYWYRQSLGQGLEFLIYFQGNSAPDKSGLPSDRFSAERTGGSVSTLTIQRTQQEDSAVYLCASSDKLGLSTEAFFGQGTRLTVV.

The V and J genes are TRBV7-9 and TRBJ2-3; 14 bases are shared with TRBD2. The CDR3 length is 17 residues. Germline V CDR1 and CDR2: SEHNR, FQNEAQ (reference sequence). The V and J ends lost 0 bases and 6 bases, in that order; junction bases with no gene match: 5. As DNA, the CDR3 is TGTGCCAGCAGCTTAGCGACTAGCGGGGGGGCCTACGATACGCAGTATTTT. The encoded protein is CASSLATSGGAYDTQYF.